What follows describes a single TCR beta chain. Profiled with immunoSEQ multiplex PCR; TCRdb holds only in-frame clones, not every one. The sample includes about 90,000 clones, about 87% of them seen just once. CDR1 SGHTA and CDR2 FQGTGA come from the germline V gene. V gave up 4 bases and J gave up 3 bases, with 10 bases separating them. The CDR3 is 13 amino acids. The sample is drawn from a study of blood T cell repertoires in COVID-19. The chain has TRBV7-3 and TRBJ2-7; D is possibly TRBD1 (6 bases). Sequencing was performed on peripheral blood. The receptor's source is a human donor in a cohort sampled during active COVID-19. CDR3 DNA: TGTGCCAGCAGCTCAGGGGCATACTACGAGCAGTACTTC. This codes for CASSSGAYYEQYF.